Each of the 25 T cell receptor beta chains below was sequenced from the same sample in a study of blood T cell repertoires in COVID-19. Only in-frame clones appear in the TCRdb table, and some are missing; sequencing was by immunoSEQ multiplex PCR. Of some 150,000 clones in the sample, about 88% were seen once. Sequencing input: peripheral blood. The receptors come from a human donor in a cohort sampled during active COVID-19.

The chain uses TRBV9 and TRBJ1-6; the D is unclear. Looked up from germline, CDR1 is SGDLS and CDR2 is YYNGEE. The CDR3 loop spans 13 amino acids. Trimming took off 5 bases at V and 5 bases at J, with 8 bases between the two ends. The CDR3 reads CASSWRHNSPLHF. As DNA, the CDR3 is TGTGCCAGCAGTTGGAGGCATAATTCACCCCTCCACTTT.

V is TRBV4-1 and J is TRBJ2-3; maybe TRBD1 (6 bases). The germline CDR1 and CDR2 sequences are MGHRA and YSYEKL. The CDR3 is 16 residues long. Trimming removed 1 base from V and 5 bases from J, with 16 bases in between. Here the CDR3 DNA reads TGCGCCAGCAGCCAAGTGCCAGGGGCAATGGGAGATACGCAGTATTTT. This translates into CASSQVPGAMGDTQYF.

The chain has TRBV5-1 and TRBJ1-1; 7 nucleotides match TRBD1. The CDR3 consists of 14 residues. With 3 bases clipped from V and 2 bases from J, the junction kept 4 bases outside the gene matches. Germline V gene lookup returns CDR1 SGHRS and CDR2 YFSETQ. CDR3 DNA: TGCGCCAGCAGCTCGACAGGGTTTAACACTGAAGCTTTCTTT. Its protein is CASSSTGFNTEAFF.

This chain links TRBV3-1 (or the pseudogene TRBV3-2) with TRBJ2-7; D is unclear. CDR1 LGHDT and CDR2 YNNKEL come from the germline V gene (reference sequence). The CDR3 covers 13 residues. The ends were cut back, 0 bases at V and 6 bases at J, with 9 bases in the middle. The CDR3 reads CASSQDLASEQYF. Here the CDR3 DNA reads TGTGCCAGCAGCCAAGATTTGGCTAGCGAGCAGTACTTC.

The chain couples TRBV12-3 or TRBV12-4 to TRBJ2-7; D uncertain. With 3 bases removed from V and 4 bases from J, the gap between germline ends came to 10 bases. CDR3 size: 13 residues. The CDR3 loop is CASSFRRKYEQYF. Written as DNA, the CDR3 is TGTGCCAGCAGTTTTCGGCGGAAGTACGAGCAGTACTTC.

In its sample, this clone was seen a few times. The CDR3 is CASSLGQSANYGYTF. The CDR3, as DNA: TGTGCCAGCAGTCTCGGACAGTCAGCTAACTATGGCTACACCTTC. The chain carries TRBV2 and TRBJ1-2, with a weak D call TRBD1 (6 bases). From germline, CDR1 is SNHLY and CDR2 FYNNEI. V dropped 5 bases and J dropped 0 bases, with 13 bases sitting between them. The CDR3 is 15 amino acids.

The chain employs TRBV5-1 and TRBJ2-7; 8 bases map to TRBD1. CDR3 length equals 15 residues. CDR1 and CDR2 from the germline V gene are SGHRS and YFSETQ. After removal of 0 bases from V and 2 bases from J, the junction contained 4 bases not matched to a gene. The CDR3, as DNA: TGCGCCAGCAGCTTGGCGCAGGGGGCCACCTACGAGCAGTACTTC. This translates into CASSLAQGATYEQYF.

This clone appeared a single time. V gene TRBV28 combines with J gene TRBJ1-6; TRBD1 agrees at 12 bases. The junction had 10 bases not matched to a gene; V was cut back by 10 bases and J by 9 bases. The CDR3 length is 15 residues. Per the germline V gene, CDR1 is MDHEN and CDR2 is SYDVKM. The CDR3 spells CATRGDRGLGSPLHF. The CDR3 DNA follows: TGTGCCACCCGGGGGGACAGGGGGCTAGGTTCACCCCTCCACTTT.

The chain carries TRBV5-4 and TRBJ2-3; 7 bases are shared with TRBD1. The V gene end was trimmed by 4 bases and the J gene end by 4 bases; junction bases not matched to a gene: 6. The CDR3 extends over 14 amino acids. CDR1 is SGHNT and CDR2 is YYREEE in the germline V gene (reference sequence). CDR3 residues: CASSRQGGADTQYF. The CDR3 region has the DNA TGTGCCAGCAGCAGACAGGGTGGGGCAGATACGCAGTATTTT.

V gene TRBV4-2 combines with J gene TRBJ2-3; 13 nucleotides line up with TRBD2. The ends lost 4 bases at V and 2 bases at J; junction bases unmatched: 6. The CDR3 is 17 residues long. Germline CDR1 reads LGHNA; CDR2 reads YNFKEQ. The CDR3 protein is CASSRSGTSGVTDTQYF. The CDR3 coding sequence is TGTGCCAGCAGCCGCTCCGGGACTAGCGGGGTCACAGATACGCAGTATTTT.

The V and J genes are TRBV28 and TRBJ2-7, with D perhaps matching TRBD2 (6 bases). This CDR3 region has 16 residues. Germline V gene sequence: CDR1 MDHEN, CDR2 SYDVKM. V shed 7 bases and J shed 2 bases, with 21 bases lying between them. The CDR3 spells CASTYPAGPKTYEQYF. Here the CDR3 DNA reads TGTGCCAGCACCTATCCCGCGGGGCCGAAGACCTACGAGCAGTACTTC.

This chain joins TRBV7-2 and TRBJ1-6; weak D call: TRBD1 (6 bases). The V end lost 1 base, the J end lost 0 bases, and 13 bases lay between the germline ends. CDR3 length equals 18 residues. Germline CDR1 SGHTA, CDR2 FQGNSA. The CDR3 bases are TGTGCCAGCAGCTTAGTTTGGGACACTAGCTCCTATAATTCACCCCTCCACTTT. This encodes CASSLVWDTSSYNSPLHF.

This CDR3 is CASSPEVEAGSYEQYF. The CDR3 DNA reads TGTGCCAGCAGCCCGGAGGTAGAAGCGGGGTCCTACGAGCAGTACTTC. V and J are TRBV3-1 (or the pseudogene TRBV3-2) and TRBJ2-7; the match to TRBD2 covers 7 bases. CDR3 size: 16 residues. V lost 4 bases and J lost 1; bases outside the gene matches: 10. CDR1 is LGHDT and CDR2 is YNNKEL in the germline V gene (reference sequence).

This chain joins TRBV7-9 and TRBJ2-3; no clear D gene. V lost 6 bases to trimming and J lost 4 bases, with 17 bases between them. CDR1 and CDR2 (germline): SEHNR, FQNEAQ (reference sequence). This CDR3 has 15 residues. The CDR3 loop is CASRPRDSPPDTQYF. DNA for the CDR3: TGTGCCAGCAGGCCACGCGACTCACCGCCAGATACGCAGTATTTT.

The genes are TRBV7-8 and TRBJ1-2; D ambiguous. Trimming cost V 0 bases and J 14 bases, with 13 bases left between them. The CDR3 covers 12 residues. Germline CDR1 and CDR2: SGHVS and FQNEAQ. The CDR3 sequence: CASSLADGPRTF. CDR3 coding DNA: TGTGCCAGCAGCTTAGCCGATGGGCCCCGGACCTTC.

V is TRBV27 and J is TRBJ2-1; D possibly corresponds to TRBD1 (6 bases). The germline CDR1 and CDR2 sequences are MNHEY and SMNVEV (reference sequence). The length of the CDR3 is 16 residues. V was pared by 0 bases and J by 6 bases, with 15 bases between. The CDR3 coding sequence is TGTGCCAGCAGTTTATCGAGGCAGGGGTTGGGCAATGAGCAGTTCTTC. It encodes CASSLSRQGLGNEQFF.

DNA for the CDR3: TGTGCCAGCAGCCTTCGGTGGTTGCCTAGCACAGATACGCAGTATTTT. Its translation: CASSLRWLPSTDTQYF. V usage is TRBV28 and J usage is TRBJ2-3; D remains unclear. The CDR3 has 16 amino acids. Looked up from germline, CDR1 is MDHEN and CDR2 is SYDVKM. The V end was cut by 6 bases, the J end by 0 bases, with 16 bases between.

This chain uses TRBV19 with TRBJ1-3; TRBD1 aligns across 8 bases. Germline CDR1 is LNHDA and CDR2 is SQIVND (reference sequence). V dropped 5 bases and J dropped 2; count of bases not matched to a gene: 5. This CDR3 region has 15 residues. CDR3 nucleotide sequence: TGTGCCAGTAGTCTACAGGGGGTCGCTGGAAACACCATATATTTT. This sequence encodes CASSLQGVAGNTIYF.

The rearrangement links TRBV6-5 to TRBJ1-2, with TRBD1 identical over 7 bases. Trimming cost V 10 bases and J 2 bases; bases outside gene matches: 10. CDR3 size: 14 residues. From germline, CDR1 is MNHEY and CDR2 SVGAGI. CDR3 coding DNA: TGTGCCACCTCCCCGACAGGGAAGAACTATGGCTACACCTTC. Translation gives CATSPTGKNYGYTF.

The J gene is TRBJ2-2, the V gene TRBV14; 7 bases are shared with TRBD2. CDR3 length equals 17 residues. Germline-derived CDR1 and CDR2 are SGHDN and FVKESK. V lost 1 base to trimming and J lost 2 bases; unmatched junction nucleotides: 7. The CDR3 sequence is CASSQGPTSINTGELFF. In nucleotides, the CDR3 is TGTGCCAGCAGCCAAGGACCGACTAGCATAAACACCGGGGAGCTGTTTTTT.

This clone was counted between two and nine times. For the CDR3, the DNA is TGTGCCAGAATCGCTCCCGGGACAGGGGTGGGGAGCAATCAGCCCCAGCATTTT. Residues: CARIAPGTGVGSNQPQHF. The V call is TRBV5-3, the J call TRBJ1-5; the match to TRBD1 covers 10 bases. TRBV5-3 is classed as an ORF, of uncertain function. The J segment lost 1 base and the V segment lost 6 bases, leaving 13 bases of the junction unmatched. This CDR3 is built from 18 residues.

The CDR3 nucleotides are TGCGCCAGCAGGGGCGGGGACAGAGCCTACGAGCAGTACTTC. Its protein is CASRGGDRAYEQYF. The V and J genes are TRBV5-1 and TRBJ2-7; a possible D gene is TRBD1 (7 bases). The CDR3 contains 14 residues. CDR1 and CDR2 (germline): SGHRS, YFSETQ. V lost 5 bases and J lost 2, with 14 bases in between.

The chain employs TRBV6-4 and TRBJ2-7; 10 bases line up with TRBD2. The CDR3 extends over 16 amino acids. V shed 4 bases and J 5 bases; nucleotides not matched to a gene: 11. CDR1 MRHNA and CDR2 SNTAGT come from the germline V gene. The CDR3 reads CASSGGLADEEDEQYF. CDR3 DNA: TGTGCCAGCAGTGGAGGACTAGCGGACGAAGAGGACGAGCAGTACTTC.

The chain carries TRBV5-1 and TRBJ2-7; 7 positions match TRBD1. The CDR3 contains 15 residues. V shed 0 bases, J shed 0 bases, and the junction held 3 bases outside the gene matches. CDR1 and CDR2 (germline): SGHRS, YFSETQ. The CDR3 spells CASSLETGISYEQYF. CDR3 in DNA: TGCGCCAGCAGCTTGGAGACAGGGATCTCCTACGAGCAGTACTTC.

This chain connects TRBV6-5 to TRBJ2-2, with TRBD1 matching 8 bases. J lost 5 bases, V lost 3 bases, and 2 bases had no gene match. Germline values: CDR1 MNHEY, CDR2 SVGAGI. The CDR3 is made up of 14 amino acids. The CDR3 here is CASSYGTGTGELFF. CDR3 in DNA: TGTGCCAGCAGTTATGGGACAGGAACCGGGGAGCTGTTTTTT.